This entry concerns a single T cell receptor beta chain. This table comes from immunoSEQ multiplex PCR, and its TCRdb copy is limited to in-frame clones, with some not included. Here the sample spans approximately 100,000 clones, roughly 84% being singletons. The source of the sample is a study of blood T cell repertoires in COVID-19. The CDR3 is made up of 13 amino acids. CDR1 is MNHEY and CDR2 is SVGAGI in the germline V gene. Trimming stripped 8 bases from V and 5 bases from J, with 13 bases between. This clonotype was obtained from a human donor in a cohort sampled during active COVID-19. Sequenced material: peripheral blood. V and J are TRBV6-5 and TRBJ1-5, with D perhaps TRBD1 (5 bases). The CDR3 DNA sequence: TGTGCCAGCTCGTCAGGGAACTATCAGCCCCAGCATTTT. Protein: CASSSGNYQPQHF.